The clone carrying this TCR beta chain was recorded a few times. Its specificity is unknown. The data belong to a study of T cell repertoires in cytomegalovirus infection. Study overall: Public TCR beta signatures indicated both CMV infection and matching HLA type. Study findings and constraints: Public TCR beta family frequency separated CMV-and-HLA carriers, including in an independent cohort.

The CDR3 has 15 residues. Germline CDR1 and CDR2: LNHDA and SQIVND (reference sequence). Between the trimmed V and J ends, which lost 5 bases and 5 bases, there was a span of 19 bases. MiXCR, run by TCRdb on the reads, gives a single entry per CDR3 protein. This sample has approximately 89,000 distinct CDR3 sequences, with over 25% found just once. Here the sequenced sample was CD8+ T cells from cultured PBMCs, taken from culture after CMV antigen stimulation. The J gene is TRBJ2-7, the V gene TRBV19; D is unclear. This TCR derives from a human donor in good health (CMV status not recorded). Some clones in this sample may be carry-over from other donors' samples. The CDR3 is CASSSLPVSTNEQYF. In DNA form, the CDR3 reads TGTGCCAGTAGTTCATTACCGGTCTCGACGAACGAGCAGTACTTC.